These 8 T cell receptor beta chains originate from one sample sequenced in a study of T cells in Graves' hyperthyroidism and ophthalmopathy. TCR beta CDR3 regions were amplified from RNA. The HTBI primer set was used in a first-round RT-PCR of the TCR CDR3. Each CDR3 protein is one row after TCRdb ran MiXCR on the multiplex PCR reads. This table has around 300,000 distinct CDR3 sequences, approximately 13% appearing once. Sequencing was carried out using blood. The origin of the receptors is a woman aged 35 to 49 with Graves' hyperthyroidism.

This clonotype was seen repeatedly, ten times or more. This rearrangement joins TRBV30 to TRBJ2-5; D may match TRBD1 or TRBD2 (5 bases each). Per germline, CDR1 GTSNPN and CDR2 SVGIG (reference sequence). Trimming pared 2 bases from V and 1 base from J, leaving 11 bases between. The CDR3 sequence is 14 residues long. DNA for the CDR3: TGTGCCTGGAGTAGAGGGGCGGCCCAAGAGACCCAGTACTTC. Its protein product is CAWSRGAAQETQYF.

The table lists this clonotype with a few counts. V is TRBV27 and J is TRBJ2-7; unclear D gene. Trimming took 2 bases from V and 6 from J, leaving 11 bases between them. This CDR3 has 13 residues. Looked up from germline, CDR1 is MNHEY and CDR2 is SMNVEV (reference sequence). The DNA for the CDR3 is TGTGCCAGCAGTTTAATGAGTATCTCCGAGCAGTACTTC. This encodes CASSLMSISEQYF.

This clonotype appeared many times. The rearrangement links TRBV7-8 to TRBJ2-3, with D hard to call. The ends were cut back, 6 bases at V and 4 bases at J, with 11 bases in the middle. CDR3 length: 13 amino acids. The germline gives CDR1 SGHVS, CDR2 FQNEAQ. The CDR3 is CASRETFADTQYF. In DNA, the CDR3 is TGTGCCAGCAGGGAAACTTTCGCAGATACGCAGTATTTT.

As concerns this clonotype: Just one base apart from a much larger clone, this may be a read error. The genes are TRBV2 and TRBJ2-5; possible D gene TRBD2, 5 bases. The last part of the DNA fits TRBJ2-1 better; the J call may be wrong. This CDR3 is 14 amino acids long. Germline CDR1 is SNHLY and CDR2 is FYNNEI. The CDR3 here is CASSVGRGQETQFF. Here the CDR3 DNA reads TGTGCCAGCAGTGTAGGCCGGGGTCAAGAGACCCAGTTCTTC.

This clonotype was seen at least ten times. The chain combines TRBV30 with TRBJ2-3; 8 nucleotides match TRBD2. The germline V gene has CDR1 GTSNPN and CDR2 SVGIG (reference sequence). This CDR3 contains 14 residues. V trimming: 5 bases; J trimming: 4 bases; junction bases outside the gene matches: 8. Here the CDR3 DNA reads TGTGCCTGGTCCGGGACTAGTGACGCAGATACGCAGTATTTT. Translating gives CAWSGTSDADTQYF.

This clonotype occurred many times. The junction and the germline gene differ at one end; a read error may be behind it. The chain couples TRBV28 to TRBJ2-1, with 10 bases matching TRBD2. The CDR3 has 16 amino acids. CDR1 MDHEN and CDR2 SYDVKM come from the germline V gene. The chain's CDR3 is CASSSPTSGTYSEQFF. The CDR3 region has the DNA TGTGCCAGCAGCTCCCCAACTAGCGGGACCTACAGTGAGCAGTTCTTC.

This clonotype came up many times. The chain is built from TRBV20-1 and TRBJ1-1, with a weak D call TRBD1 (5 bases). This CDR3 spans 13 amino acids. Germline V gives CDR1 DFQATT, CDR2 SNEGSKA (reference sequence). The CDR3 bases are TGCAGCACATGGGGACTTACGAACACTGAAGCTTTCTTT. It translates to CSTWGLTNTEAFF.

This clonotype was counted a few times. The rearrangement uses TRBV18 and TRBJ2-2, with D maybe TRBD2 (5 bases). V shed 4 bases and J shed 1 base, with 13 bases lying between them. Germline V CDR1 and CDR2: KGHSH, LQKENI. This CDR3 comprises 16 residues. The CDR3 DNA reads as TGTGCCAGCTCACGAGGGTCTCAGATGAACACCGGGGAGCTGTTTTTT. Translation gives CASSRGSQMNTGELFF.